This entry is about one T cell receptor (beta chain). The antigen it recognizes is unknown. No much larger clonotype is one base removed from it; base qualities were not supplied. The germline ends are 8 bases apart after V is trimmed by 1 base and J by 1 base. The CDR1 and CDR2 encoded by the germline V gene are SQVTM and ANQGSEA. Counted from cysteine to phenylalanine, this CDR3 has 13 amino acids. The entry retains the CDR3 DNA only, 39 bases that are in frame from base 1. The time point label corresponds to: new active TB diagnosis, blood taken before or within 7 days of starting treatment. Active tuberculosis patients were HIV-seronegative South African adults aged 18 years or older with a new diagnosis. Confirmation of active tuberculosis was based on positive sputum smear microscopy and/or a positive M. tuberculosis culture. Immunosequencing was performed on unsorted cryopreserved PBMC, with some 91,000 T cells per clinical donor covered on average.

The entry originates in a study of T cells in tuberculosis (dated 2018 in TCRdb). About the study as a whole: In the study, CD1B tetramers and high-throughput TCR immunosequencing were combined to characterize T cells specific for the mycobacterial lipid antigen glucose monomycolate (GMM). With over 8 people per group, a South African clinical cohort compared IGRA-negative adolescents, IGRA-positive adolescents with latent tuberculosis, and adults with active tuberculosis. PBMC from active tuberculosis patients were archived either before standard anti-tuberculosis treatment began or within 7 days of the start of that treatment.

Overall study results and their limits: Which clinical samples got chosen depended on the availability of cryopreserved specimens, and the active tuberculosis cases were adults, whereas the controls were adolescents. Shorter CDR3-alpha lengths in active tuberculosis patients partly drove the smaller NN-distances, and the TCR-beta difference was not statistically significant. An accuracy of roughly 84% (AUROC roughly 0.87) was reached by a classifier using the diverse GMM-specific repertoire, compared with approximately 70% accuracy when GEM motif frequencies were used. Compared with IGRA-negative controls, TCR-alpha repertoires from active tuberculosis had smaller mean NN-distances to GMM-specific TCRs, which suggests that these TCRs underwent clonal expansion.

The immunoSEQ multiplex PCR assay was used to generate TCR libraries, with TCR-beta and/or TCR-alpha/delta assays applied to each sample. Amplified TCR libraries were sequenced on the Illumina high-throughput platform. Per the source publication's procedure: Clustering and dimensionality reduction relied on pairwise TCRdist distances among GMM-specific receptors from T cells that were either sorted ex vivo or expanded in vitro. The score assigned to each clinical repertoire was mean NN-distance, meaning the average TCRdist to the nearest 10% of tetramer-positive reference sequences. GEM TCR motif frequency was calculated as the fraction of unique TCRs that matched known GEM sequences in V/J usage and CDR3 length. Active tuberculosis was classified by linear discriminant analysis with leave-one-out cross-validation, implemented in scikit-learn. TCRdb obtained this table from immuneACCESS and retained in-frame rearrangements with V and J assigned. These tables miss some clones; where compared with another copy, unresolved V genes account for less than half of the shortfall, and the remainder is unexplained. V, J and clone size reflect that table, while D and trimming were determined from the DNA. For this sample there are around 33,000 clones; approximately 93% appear just once. The ten largest clones take up over 10% of the sample.

The V and J segments used are TRBV29-1 and TRBJ2-7; the D gene is perhaps TRBD1, on 5 matching bases. This sequence was found in an adult with tuberculosis. Sequenced material: PBMCs, taken at tuberculosis diagnosis. The nucleotide sequence reads as follows: TGCAGCGTTGAAGGGACAAAATCCTACGAGCAGTACTTC. Translation gives CSVEGTKSYEQYF.